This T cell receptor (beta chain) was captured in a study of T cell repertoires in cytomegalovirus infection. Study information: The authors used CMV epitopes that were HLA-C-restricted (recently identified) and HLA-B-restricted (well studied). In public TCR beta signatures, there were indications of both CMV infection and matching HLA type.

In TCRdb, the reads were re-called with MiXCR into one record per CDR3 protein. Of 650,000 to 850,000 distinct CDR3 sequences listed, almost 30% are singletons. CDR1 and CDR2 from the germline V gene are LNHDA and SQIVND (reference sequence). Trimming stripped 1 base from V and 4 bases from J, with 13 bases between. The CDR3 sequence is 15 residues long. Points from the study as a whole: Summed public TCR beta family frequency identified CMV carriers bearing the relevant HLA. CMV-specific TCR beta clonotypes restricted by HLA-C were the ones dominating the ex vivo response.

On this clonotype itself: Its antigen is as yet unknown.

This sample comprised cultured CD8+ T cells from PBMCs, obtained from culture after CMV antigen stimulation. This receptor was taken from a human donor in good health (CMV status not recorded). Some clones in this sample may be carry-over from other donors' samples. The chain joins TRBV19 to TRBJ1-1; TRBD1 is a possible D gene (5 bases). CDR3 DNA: TGTGCCAGTAGTATAGTAGGTGGGGGAGTCACTGAAGCTTTCTTT. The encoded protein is CASSIVGGGVTEAFF.